This T cell receptor (beta chain) derives from a study of blood T cell repertoires in COVID-19. Across the study: The samples span acute and convalescent COVID-19 from the United States, Italy and Spain. In each case, the material was cDNA or gDNA derived from T cells, B-cell-depleted T cells, or PBMCs.

Original processing methods: From reference gene primer amplification, estimates of nucleated cell counts were derived. Profiled with immunoSEQ multiplex PCR; TCRdb holds only in-frame clones, not every one. V, J and clone size are taken as reported in that table, and D and trimming were inferred from the DNA itself. Of 150,000 or so clones in the sample, less than 95% were seen once. CDR3 size: 12 residues. CDR1 is DFQATT and CDR2 is SNEGSKA in the germline V gene (reference sequence). The V gene lost 3 bases and the J gene lost 10 bases, with 15 bases spanning the gap. This TCR came from a man over 45 with acute or convalescent COVID-19. The chain has TRBV20-1 and TRBJ1-2; D remains unclear. The sequencing sample was made of peripheral blood. The CDR3 DNA follows: TGCAGTGCTAGTATCGGCGGACTCGACTACACCTTC. Translating it yields CSASIGGLDYTF.